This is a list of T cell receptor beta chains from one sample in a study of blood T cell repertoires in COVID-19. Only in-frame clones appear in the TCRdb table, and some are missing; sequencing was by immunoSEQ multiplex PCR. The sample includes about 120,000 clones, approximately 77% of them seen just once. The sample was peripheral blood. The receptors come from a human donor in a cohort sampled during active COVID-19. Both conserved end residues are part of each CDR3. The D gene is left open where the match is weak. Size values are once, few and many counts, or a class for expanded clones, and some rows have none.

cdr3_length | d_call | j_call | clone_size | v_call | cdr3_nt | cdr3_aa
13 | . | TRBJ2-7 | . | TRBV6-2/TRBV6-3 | TGTGCCAGCAGTGCGCCGAACTCCTACGAGCAGTACTTC | CASSAPNSYEQYF
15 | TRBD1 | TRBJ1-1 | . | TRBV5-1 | TGCGCCAGCAGCTTGGAGGGGACAGGGAATTCTGAAGCTTTCTTT | CASSLEGTGNSEAFF
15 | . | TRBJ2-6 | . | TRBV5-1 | TGCGCCAGCAGCTTGGGCGGGTCTGGGGCCAACGTCCTGACTTTC | CASSLGGSGANVLTF
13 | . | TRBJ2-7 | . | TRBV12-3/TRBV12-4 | TGTGCCAGCAAGAGTACCATCTCCTACGAGCAGTACTTC | CASKSTISYEQYF
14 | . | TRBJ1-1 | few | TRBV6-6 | TGTGCCAGCAGTTATATTCGGGTCAGGGGTGAAGCTTTCTTT | CASSYIRVRGEAFF
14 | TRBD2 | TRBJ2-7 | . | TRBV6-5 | TGTGCCAGCGAAGGACTAGCGGGAGGAGGCGAGCAGTACTTC | CASEGLAGGGEQYF
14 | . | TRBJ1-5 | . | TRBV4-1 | TGCGCCAGCAGCCAAGCGGCCCTAGGTCAGCCCCAGCATTTT | CASSQAALGQPQHF
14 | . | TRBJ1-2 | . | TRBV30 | TGTGCCTGGAGTGTCGGGCCCGGGGGCTATGGCTACACCTTC | CAWSVGPGGYGYTF
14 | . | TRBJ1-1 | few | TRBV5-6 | TGTGCCAGCAGCACGGGGTCGGGGTACACTGAAGCTTTCTTT | CASSTGSGYTEAFF
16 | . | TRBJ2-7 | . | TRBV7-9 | TGTGCCAGCAGCTTGGCGACTTATCCCGGCCGAGACGAGCAGTACTTC | CASSLATYPGRDEQYF
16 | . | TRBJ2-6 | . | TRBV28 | TGTGCCAGCAGCTGGCCGGGGGTTGCAGGGGCCAACGTCCTGACTTTC | CASSWPGVAGANVLTF
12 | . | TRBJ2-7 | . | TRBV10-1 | TGCGCCAGCAGTGAGGGCTCCAGCGAGCAGTACTTC | CASSEGSSEQYF
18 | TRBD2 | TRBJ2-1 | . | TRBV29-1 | TGCAGCGTTGATGTCCCGGGACTAGCGGGAGGATCGCTTTTTGAGCAGTTCTTC | CSVDVPGLAGGSLFEQFF
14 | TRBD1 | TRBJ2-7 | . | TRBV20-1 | TGCAGTGCTAGTGGACAGGGGGCATCCTACGAGCAGTACTTC | CSASGQGASYEQYF
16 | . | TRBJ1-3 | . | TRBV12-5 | TGTGCTAGTGGTTTGTTTCAGGGAGGCTCTGGAAACACCATATATTTT | CASGLFQGGSGNTIYF
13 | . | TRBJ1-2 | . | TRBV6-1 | TGTGCCAGCAGTGAAACAGCTAACTATGGCTACACCTTC | CASSETANYGYTF
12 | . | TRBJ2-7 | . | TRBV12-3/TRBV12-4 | TGTGCCAGCAGTTTTACCAGCTACGAGCAGTACTTC | CASSFTSYEQYF
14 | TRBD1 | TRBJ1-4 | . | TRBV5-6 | TGTGCCAGCAGCCGACAGGGGGCCTCTGAAAAACTGTTTTTT | CASSRQGASEKLFF
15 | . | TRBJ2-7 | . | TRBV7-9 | TGTGCCAGCAGCTTCCCAGGGGACCCGTCCTACGAGCAGTACTTC | CASSFPGDPSYEQYF
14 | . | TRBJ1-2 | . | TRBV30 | TGTGCCTGGAGAGAACACGGGGGTAGCTATGGCTACACCTTC | CAWREHGGSYGYTF
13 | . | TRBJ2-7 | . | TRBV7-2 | TGTGCCAGCAGCCTTACGGGTGGCTACGAGCAGTACTTC | CASSLTGGYEQYF
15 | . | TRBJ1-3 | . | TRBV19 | TGTGCCAGTAACGAGATCGGAGAAGACGGAAACACCATATATTTT | CASNEIGEDGNTIYF
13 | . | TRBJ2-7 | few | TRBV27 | TGTGCCAGCAGTTTATGGAAGGCGGGCGAGCAGTACTTC | CASSLWKAGEQYF
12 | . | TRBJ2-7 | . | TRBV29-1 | TGCAGCGTTGCCGTGACAGCCTACGAGCAGTACTTC | CSVAVTAYEQYF
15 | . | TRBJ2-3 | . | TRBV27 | TGTGCCAGCAGTACTCTAACTGCTAGCACAGATACGCAGTATTTT | CASSTLTASTDTQYF